The clone carrying this T cell receptor (beta chain) was seen more than once but under ten times. This sample was included in a study of blood T cell repertoires in COVID-19. Overall study: Donors in the United States, Italy and Spain gave samples during acute or convalescent COVID-19. Nucleic acid was either cDNA or gDNA, and it came from T cells, B-cell-depleted T cells, or PBMCs.

The CDR3 runs 16 residues. V was shortened by 5 bases and J by 0 bases, with 11 bases between the two germline ends. Germline V gives CDR1 SGHTA, CDR2 FQGNSA. Authors' analysis steps: Amplifying reference gene primers gave estimates of nucleated cell counts. Measured with immunoSEQ multiplex PCR; TCRdb has only the in-frame clones, and not every one. The V and J calls and the clone size are those of that table, but D and trimming were determined from the DNA. The data contain around 53,000 clones, 90% to 95% of them seen just once; the ten biggest clones take up 3% to 3.5%. This chain connects TRBV7-2 to TRBJ1-6, with a possible D match to TRBD1 (5 bases). Sequencing was done on a sample of peripheral blood. This TCR came from a human donor in a cohort sampled during active COVID-19. CDR3: CASSLRQSSYNSPLHF. The CDR3 region has the DNA TGTGCCAGCAGCCTTAGACAGAGCTCCTATAATTCACCCCTCCACTTT.